What follows are 24 T cell receptor beta chains derived from one specimen sequenced in a study of T cells in Graves' hyperthyroidism and ophthalmopathy. RNA transcripts served as the template for amplifying TCR beta CDR3 regions. The HTBI primer set drove a first-round RT-PCR of the TCR CDR3. TCRdb reprocessed the multiplex PCR reads with MiXCR, giving one entry per CDR3 protein. Of more than 500,000 distinct CDR3 sequences listed, around 45% were seen once; the top ten hold around 17%. The sample consisted of peripheral blood or thyroid tissue (not recorded which). These TCRs come from an adult woman with Graves' disease, either hyperthyroidism or ophthalmopathy (not recorded which).

The sample holds a few counts of this clonotype. The rearrangement joins TRBV4-2 to TRBJ2-2; the match to TRBD2 covers 8 bases. V lost 3 bases and J lost 3; bases outside the gene matches: 9. Germline loops: CDR1 LGHNA, CDR2 YNFKEQ. The CDR3 runs to 17 residues. The CDR3 reads CASSHDMTGGYTGELFF. DNA of the CDR3: TGTGCCAGCAGCCATGACATGACGGGAGGGTACACCGGGGAGCTGTTTTTT.

Turning to this clonotype: It is unclear where the CDR3 begins or ends on the DNA, so no DNA is shown, and the CDR3 is as TCRdb lists it. The chain combines TRBV7-8 with TRBJ1-2. Germline CDR1 and CDR2: SGHVS and FQNEAQ. The CDR3 is 23 residues long, counting both termini. The CDR3 loop is CDSSFYICSARDLPGESNYGYTF.

The rearrangement links TRBV5-1 to TRBJ2-2; 9 nucleotides match TRBD2. Germline loops: CDR1 SGHRS, CDR2 YFSETQ. The CDR3 runs 18 residues. J gave up 5 bases and V 4 bases, and 15 bases lay outside the gene matches. CDR3 sequence reads: CASSADPSLAGWTGELFF. Written as DNA, the CDR3 is TGCGCCAGCAGCGCAGACCCGTCCCTAGCGGGATGGACCGGGGAGCTGTTTTTT. Based on the CDR3 plus reference TRBV5-1 and TRBJ2-2, the full variable domain is KAGVTQTPRYLIKTRGQQVTLSCSPISGHRSVSWYQQTPGQGLQFLFEYFSETQRNKGNFPGRFSGRQFSNSRSEMNVSTLELGDSALYLCASSADPSLAGWTGELFFGEGSRLTVL.

The V and J genes are TRBV7-2 and TRBJ2-5, with D unresolved. This CDR3 is 13 amino acids long. Germline CDR1 reads SGHTA; CDR2 reads FQGNSA. Trimming stripped 5 bases from V and 4 bases from J, with 11 bases between. CDR3 nucleotide sequence: TGTGCCAGCAGCACTTATTGGGGAGAGACCCAGTACTTC. Its protein is CASSTYWGETQYF.

The chain combines TRBV6-2 or TRBV6-3 with TRBJ2-5; 9 nucleotides match TRBD1. The CDR3 has 15 residues. Trimming took 7 bases from V and 5 from J; bases not matched to a gene: 11. From germline, CDR1 is MNHEY and CDR2 SVGEGT. The CDR3 nucleotides are TGTGCCAGCAAAAACGGGGACAGGGAAGCGGAGACCCAGTACTTC. The encoded protein is CASKNGDREAETQYF.

This clonotype was recorded at least ten times. This chain links TRBV2 with TRBJ1-3, with D possibly matching TRBD1 (6 bases). Germline lookup yields CDR1 SNHLY and CDR2 FYNNEI. The CDR3 is 14 amino acids. Trimming removed 6 bases from V and 2 bases from J, with 11 bases in between. DNA of the CDR3: TGTGCCAGCAGGGGACAAATCGCTGGAAACACCATATATTTT. This encodes CASRGQIAGNTIYF.

This clonotype was observed at least ten times. The CDR3 region has the DNA TGTGCCAGCAGCCACTTACAGGAGCAAAATGAAAAACTGTTTTTT. This encodes CASSHLQEQNEKLFF. The chain links TRBV7-9 to TRBJ1-4; a possible D gene is TRBD1 (5 bases). Germline V gives CDR1 SEHNR, CDR2 FQNEAQ (reference sequence). Trimming cost V 5 bases and J 5 bases, with 15 bases left between them. The CDR3 loop spans 15 amino acids.

This clonotype appeared once. This chain connects TRBV29-1 to TRBJ1-1; D is unclear. The CDR3 covers 15 residues. CDR1 is SQVTM and CDR2 is ANQGSEA in the germline V gene. Deletions cut 3 bases from V and 0 bases from J, with 14 bases between. CDR3 region: CSVDGRPGVNTEAFF. The CDR3 coding sequence is TGCAGCGTTGACGGCAGACCTGGGGTGAACACTGAAGCTTTCTTT.

On this clonotype itself: No conserved phenylalanine or tryptophan ends this CDR3, so it is likely a read error. It is unclear where the CDR3 begins or ends on the DNA, so no DNA is shown, and the CDR3 is as TCRdb lists it. The V gene is TRBV7-2, the J gene TRBJ1-2. The CDR3 region is 11 residues in length, termini included. CDR1 is SGHTA and CDR2 is FQGNSA in the germline V gene. The CDR3 reads CASSFGLAITY.

The V gene is TRBV20-1, the J gene TRBJ1-5, with D unclear. Germline V lookup: CDR1 DFQATT, CDR2 SNEGSKA (reference sequence). The CDR3 covers 13 residues. V was pared by 5 bases and J by 11 bases, with 19 bases between. CDR3 DNA sequence: TGCAGTGCTCAACGGACCCGCCAAGAGACCCAGCATTTT. As protein: CSAQRTRQETQHF.

The V and J genes are TRBV20-1 and TRBJ1-1; a weak D match, TRBD1 (6 bases). Germline assignment: CDR1 DFQATT and CDR2 SNEGSKA (reference sequence). The V end was cut by 6 bases, the J end by 4 bases, with 27 bases between. CDR3 length: 17 residues. The CDR3 region is CSALPLQGLGFGTEAFF. CDR3 coding DNA: TGCAGTGCCTTACCACTACAGGGACTGGGTTTTGGCACTGAAGCTTTCTTT.

The J gene is TRBJ1-4, the V gene TRBV20-1; a weak D match, TRBD1 (5 bases). CDR3 length: 15 amino acids. V lost 2 bases to trimming and J lost 2 bases, with 12 bases between them. From germline, CDR1 is DFQATT and CDR2 SNEGSKA (reference sequence). The CDR3 sequence is CSARTGWDTNEKLFF. The CDR3 DNA is TGCAGTGCTAGAACGGGATGGGACACTAATGAAAAACTGTTTTTT.

This clonotype was recorded many times. The chain is built from TRBV7-8 and TRBJ2-7; D is possibly TRBD2 (5 bases). The CDR3 runs to 14 residues. V was pared by 1 base and J by 5 bases, with 12 bases between. Germline lookup yields CDR1 SGHVS and CDR2 FQNEAQ. This chain's CDR3 is CASSLGGLADEQYF. The CDR3 DNA is TGTGCCAGCAGCTTAGGGGGTCTAGCCGACGAGCAGTACTTC.

V gene TRBV11-2 combines with J gene TRBJ2-5; a possible D gene is TRBD2 (6 bases). V lost 5 bases and J 5 bases, leaving 18 bases between the germline ends. This CDR3 comprises 15 residues. The germline V gene has CDR1 SGHAT and CDR2 FQNNGV. CDR3 sequence reads: CASSPLEGTGETQYF. The CDR3 bases are TGTGCCAGCAGCCCCCTGGAGGGGACTGGGGAGACCCAGTACTTC.

This clonotype was detected ten times or more. The chain links TRBV29-1 to TRBJ2-7, with D maybe TRBD1 (5 bases). The V end was cut by 4 bases, the J end by 3 bases, with 16 bases between. The V gene's germline CDR1 is SQVTM and CDR2 ANQGSEA. CDR3 length equals 14 residues. The chain's CDR3 is CSVVLAGRNYEQYF. The DNA of the CDR3 is TGCAGCGTTGTATTGGCAGGGCGAAACTACGAGCAGTACTTC.

The CDR3 sequence is CASSGTGGRNTIYF. In DNA form, the CDR3 reads TGTGCCAGCAGCGGCACAGGGGGGCGAAACACCATATATTTT. The rearrangement links TRBV9 to TRBJ1-3; 8 nucleotides align to TRBD1. Per germline, CDR1 SGDLS and CDR2 YYNGEE. CDR3 length: 14 amino acids. Unmatched junction bases numbered 4, after V lost 3 bases and J lost 5 bases. The full variable domain, in which reference TRBV9 and TRBJ1-3 provide the parts outside the CDR3, is DSGVTQTPKHLITATGQRVTLRCSPRSGDLSVYWYQQSLDQGLQFLIQYYNGEERAKGNILERFSAQQFPDLHSELNLSSLELGDSALYFCASSGTGGRNTIYFGEGSWLTVV.

J is TRBJ1-1 and V is TRBV7-6; the D gene is possibly TRBD1 (5 bases). Trimming removed 3 bases at V and 6 bases at J, with 17 bases between. Germline values: CDR1 SGHVS, CDR2 FNYEAQ. The CDR3 covers 15 residues. The CDR3 loop reads CASSLLGEGLAEAFF. The CDR3, as DNA: TGTGCCAGCAGCTTGCTGGGGGAGGGTTTAGCTGAAGCTTTCTTT. Filled out from reference TRBV7-6 and TRBJ1-1, the complete variable domain reads GAGVSQSPRYKVTKRGQDVALRCDPISGHVSLYWYRQALGQGPEFLTYFNYEAQQDKSGLPNDRFSAERPEGSISTLTIQRTEQRDSAMYRCASSLLGEGLAEAFFGQGTRLTVV.

This clonotype came up many times. This chain joins TRBV5-1 and TRBJ2-7; D gene unclear. V was pared by 4 bases and J by 1 base, with 24 bases between. Per germline, CDR1 SGHRS and CDR2 YFSETQ. CDR3 length: 18 residues. The CDR3 protein is CASSPGRREIYPSYEQYF. The DNA of the CDR3 is TGCGCCAGCAGCCCAGGACGAAGAGAAATCTACCCGTCCTACGAGCAGTACTTC. Using reference TRBV5-1 and TRBJ2-7 for the parts outside the CDR3, the full variable domain is KAGVTQTPRYLIKTRGQQVTLSCSPISGHRSVSWYQQTPGQGLQFLFEYFSETQRNKGNFPGRFSGRQFSNSRSEMNVSTLELGDSALYLCASSPGRREIYPSYEQYFGPGTRLTVT.

About this clonotype itself: This clone may be a read error of a much larger clone one base away. The conserved final phenylalanine or tryptophan is absent from the CDR3, which likely points to a read error. This chain connects TRBV5-5 to TRBJ1-2, with a tentative D call TRBD1 (5 bases). V was trimmed by 4 bases and J by 6 bases, leaving 16 bases between them. CDR1 and CDR2 (germline): SGHKS, YYEKEE (reference sequence). The CDR3 sequence is 14 residues long. CDR3 residues: CASSLPMGENGYTL. For the CDR3, the DNA is TGTGCCAGCAGCCTACCGATGGGGGAGAATGGCTACACCCTC.

The rearrangement links TRBV29-1 to TRBJ2-1; 7 nucleotides line up with TRBD2. J was trimmed by 8 bases and V by 2 bases; bases with no gene match: 6. Looked up from germline, CDR1 is SQVTM and CDR2 is ANQGSEA. The length of the CDR3 is 13 residues. In nucleotides, the CDR3 is TGCAGCGTTGAACCGGGAGGAATGTATGAGCAGTTCTTC. This gives the protein CSVEPGGMYEQFF.

This clonotype has a handful of counts. The chain has TRBV18 and TRBJ1-1; D is uncertain. The CDR3 is 12 residues long. V was clipped by 4 bases and J by 11 bases, with 14 bases between them. Germline V gene sequence: CDR1 KGHSH, CDR2 LQKENI. The CDR3 DNA reads as TGTGCCAGCTCACTAACAATAACGGAGGCTTTCTTT. Translating gives CASSLTITEAFF. The full variable domain, its missing parts supplied by reference TRBV18 and TRBJ1-1, is NAGVMQNPRHLVRRRGQEARLRCSPMKGHSHVYWYRQLPEEGLKFMVYLQKENIIDESGMPKERFSAEFPKEGPSILRIQQVVRGDSAAYFCASSLTITEAFFGQGTRLTVV.

V and J are TRBV5-5 and TRBJ2-5; TRBD1 matches at 8 bases. Per the germline V gene, CDR1 is SGHKS and CDR2 is YYEKEE (reference sequence). This CDR3 is 15 amino acids long. Unmatched junction bases numbered 10, after V lost 4 bases and J lost 5 bases. This CDR3 reads CASSRPGQGGETQYF. The CDR3 region has the DNA TGTGCCAGCAGCCGACCTGGACAGGGCGGCGAGACCCAGTACTTC.

This chain joins TRBV5-5 and TRBJ2-7; D possibly uses TRBD1 or TRBD2 (5 bases each). CDR1 SGHKS and CDR2 YYEKEE come from the germline V gene (reference sequence). Trimming shortened V by 2 bases and J by 0 bases, and 12 bases separated the two germline ends. The CDR3 contains 15 residues. The CDR3 coding sequence is TGTGCCAGCAGCTTAGGGACCCCCCCCTCCTACGAGCAGTACTTC. Translated, it gives CASSLGTPPSYEQYF.

This clonotype was detected ten times or more. The rearrangement links TRBV27 to TRBJ1-4, with D uncertain. CDR1 and CDR2 (germline): MNHEY, SMNVEV (reference sequence). The length of the CDR3 is 11 residues. V lost 7 bases and J lost 8, with 8 bases in between. In DNA form, the CDR3 reads TGTGCCAGCAAGGGCGGCGAAAAACTGTTTTTT. Protein: CASKGGEKLFF.